The rows below give T cell receptor beta chains drawn from one sample of a study of blood T cell repertoires in COVID-19. Using immunoSEQ multiplex PCR, the repertoire was profiled, and TCRdb retains in-frame clones only, with some absent. The sample carries about 300,000 clones, 85% to 90% recorded once. Input material: PBMCs or T cells enriched from blood (not recorded which). All receptors come from a man under 40 who had recovered from COVID-19. CDR3s include the opening cysteine and the closing phenylalanine or tryptophan. Fields, in order: V gene, J gene, CDR3 length, CDR3 protein.

TRBV6-4	TRBJ2-3	16	CASSDTSGGGTDTQYF
TRBV2	TRBJ1-1	14	CASGAPLLRAEAFF
TRBV5-1	TRBJ2-1	14	CASSSGGLYNEQFF
TRBV5-4	TRBJ2-7	17	CASSLGPGVGGPLEQYF
TRBV5-1	TRBJ1-6	14	CASSRDRADSPLHF
TRBV6-1	TRBJ2-7	13	CASSDDSFYEQYF
TRBV5-1	TRBJ1-4	15	CASSSTGALNEKLFF
TRBV5-1	TRBJ1-2	15	CASSLGGQGKGGYTF
TRBV28	TRBJ1-1	14	CATIGGTMNTEAFF
TRBV12-3/TRBV12-4	TRBJ1-1	13	CASSLRGPSEAFF
TRBV29-1	TRBJ1-1	13	CSARTDMNTEAFF
TRBV27	TRBJ1-1	13	CASSFFRNTEAFF
TRBV5-6	TRBJ1-1	15	CASSLETGKNTEAFF
TRBV7-2	TRBJ2-7	16	CASSYPGLAGGYEQYF
TRBV2	TRBJ2-7	14	CASSEANRDYEQYF
TRBV3-1/TRBV3-2	TRBJ2-7	15	CASSLLSGSSYEQYF
TRBV11-3	TRBJ2-7	16	CASSLGPGQGYYEQYF
TRBV19	TRBJ2-5	15	CASSPSGGFQETQYF
TRBV9	TRBJ2-3	16	CASSVSGAGITDTQYF
TRBV11-2	TRBJ1-3	18	CASSLVGAGGPSGNTIYF
TRBV23-1	TRBJ2-7	15	CASSQSLRGAYEQYF
TRBV30	TRBJ2-7	19	CAWSSRGDLGLAGLNEQYF
TRBV13	TRBJ2-1	16	CASKLTPGRALGEQFF
TRBV21-1	TRBJ2-3	16	CASNKLRESGTDTQYF
TRBV5-6	TRBJ1-6	14	CASRGTGYNSPLHF
TRBV5-1	TRBJ1-1	13	CASSLQGHTEAFF
TRBV4-1	TRBJ1-5	14	CASSQRSLNQPQHF
TRBV6-6	TRBJ1-2	14	CASSFGSFNYGYTF
TRBV3-1/TRBV3-2	TRBJ1-5	14	CASSHTTGIQPQHF
TRBV19	TRBJ2-1	13	CASSTKGLAAQFF
TRBV6-5	TRBJ1-5	14	CASSRTGVNQPQHF
TRBV18	TRBJ2-5	15	CASSPPQAMRKTQYF
TRBV6-4	TRBJ2-2	14	CASSTDSHTGELFF
TRBV18	TRBJ1-1	14	CASSPPSGYTEAFF
TRBV11-2	TRBJ2-7	15	CASSVDRGSSYEQYF
TRBV5-1	TRBJ2-1	15	CASSLAGVSLGEQFF
TRBV5-1	TRBJ1-2	16	CASSLGQGARDYGYTF
TRBV15	TRBJ1-1	13	CATSRDRVTEAFF
TRBV12-3/TRBV12-4	TRBJ2-3	13	CASSAGYTDTQYF
TRBV7-8	TRBJ2-2	12	CASSIPAGELFF
TRBV6-5	TRBJ1-1	13	CVETRQGATEAFF
TRBV3-1/TRBV3-2	TRBJ1-4	16	CASSQDRDSNKEKLFF
TRBV11-2	TRBJ2-7	15	CASSLSGRERGEQYF
TRBV7-6	TRBJ1-5	13	CASSWDSFQPQHF
TRBV2	TRBJ2-7	13	CARWDRARGEQYF
TRBV12-3/TRBV12-4	TRBJ1-1	13	CASSLIGVTEAFF
TRBV5-4	TRBJ2-7	11	CASSSTVEQYF
TRBV19	TRBJ2-7	13	CASSIGLYYEQYF
TRBV7-9	TRBJ1-1	16	CASTSTGRPRDTEAFF
TRBV6-5	TRBJ1-3	14	CASRRTGSGNTIYF
TRBV11-2	TRBJ2-2	16	CASSSYRDRVTGELFF
TRBV5-3	TRBJ1-1	19	CARSSPVGQPTPTNTEAFF
TRBV10-1	TRBJ2-2	12	CASSRNTGELFF
TRBV27	TRBJ1-4	14	CASSLNRGNEKLFF